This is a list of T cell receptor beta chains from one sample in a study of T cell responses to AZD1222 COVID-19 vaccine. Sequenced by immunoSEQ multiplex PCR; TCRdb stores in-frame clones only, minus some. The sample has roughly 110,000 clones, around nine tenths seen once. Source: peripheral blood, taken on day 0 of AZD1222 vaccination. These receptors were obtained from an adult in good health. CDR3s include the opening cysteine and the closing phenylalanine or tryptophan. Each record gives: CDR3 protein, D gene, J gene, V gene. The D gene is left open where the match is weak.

CDR3aa: CASSLGHGGETQYF; d_gene: NA; j_gene: TRBJ2-5; v_gene: TRBV11-2
CDR3aa: CATSDKTGDYDHSGANVLTF; d_gene: NA; j_gene: TRBJ2-6; v_gene: TRBV24-1
CDR3aa: CASRRGVNYGYTF; d_gene: NA; j_gene: TRBJ1-2; v_gene: TRBV19
CDR3aa: CASSFGQLSSGNTIYF; d_gene: NA; j_gene: TRBJ1-3; v_gene: TRBV7-2
CDR3aa: CASSRGFSGGADTQYF; d_gene: TRBD2; j_gene: TRBJ2-3; v_gene: TRBV7-6
CDR3aa: CASGQFRQGGNTIYF; d_gene: TRBD1; j_gene: TRBJ1-3; v_gene: TRBV5-6
CDR3aa: CASFHSTDTQYF; d_gene: NA; j_gene: TRBJ2-3; v_gene: TRBV6-5
CDR3aa: CAWRGGTGYSPLHF; d_gene: TRBD1; j_gene: TRBJ1-6; v_gene: TRBV30
CDR3aa: CASSQLELTDTQYF; d_gene: NA; j_gene: TRBJ2-3; v_gene: TRBV14
CDR3aa: CASSRTGEVTGELFF; d_gene: TRBD1; j_gene: TRBJ2-2; v_gene: TRBV5-1
CDR3aa: CASIIPGTSGNNEQFF; d_gene: TRBD2; j_gene: TRBJ2-1; v_gene: TRBV2
CDR3aa: CAVQTEANYGYTF; d_gene: NA; j_gene: TRBJ1-2; v_gene: TRBV6-5
CDR3aa: CASSVGTGYGNTIYF; d_gene: TRBD1; j_gene: TRBJ1-3; v_gene: TRBV9
CDR3aa: CASGQGGTGANVLTF; d_gene: TRBD1; j_gene: TRBJ2-6; v_gene: TRBV3-1/TRBV3-2
CDR3aa: CASSPGVNYGYTF; d_gene: NA; j_gene: TRBJ1-2; v_gene: TRBV6-6
CDR3aa: CATSSDGNTIYF; d_gene: NA; j_gene: TRBJ1-3; v_gene: TRBV15
CDR3aa: CASSLDQSRNYGYTF; d_gene: NA; j_gene: TRBJ1-2; v_gene: TRBV7-2
CDR3aa: CASSVEDGRGEQFF; d_gene: NA; j_gene: TRBJ2-1; v_gene: TRBV9
CDR3aa: CASSLVSTGELFF; d_gene: NA; j_gene: TRBJ2-2; v_gene: TRBV11-3
CDR3aa: CASSRQGTDTEAFF; d_gene: TRBD1; j_gene: TRBJ1-1; v_gene: TRBV6-2/TRBV6-3
CDR3aa: CASNDRGTRDTQYF; d_gene: NA; j_gene: TRBJ2-3; v_gene: TRBV19
CDR3aa: CASSGRAAYNEQFF; d_gene: NA; j_gene: TRBJ2-1; v_gene: TRBV9
CDR3aa: CASSIGQAARPQHF; d_gene: NA; j_gene: TRBJ1-5; v_gene: TRBV19
CDR3aa: CASSLGDRVIYEQYF; d_gene: TRBD1; j_gene: TRBJ2-7; v_gene: TRBV5-6
CDR3aa: CASSLEAEAFF; d_gene: NA; j_gene: TRBJ1-1; v_gene: TRBV5-1
CDR3aa: CASTQGARGLDTQYF; d_gene: TRBD1; j_gene: TRBJ2-3; v_gene: TRBV5-8
CDR3aa: CASSLGEAGGPGETQYF; d_gene: TRBD1; j_gene: TRBJ2-5; v_gene: TRBV11-2
CDR3aa: CASSQEGGVGGNEQFF; d_gene: NA; j_gene: TRBJ2-1; v_gene: TRBV4-3
CDR3aa: CASSFGAGSSYNEQFF; d_gene: NA; j_gene: TRBJ2-1; v_gene: TRBV11-3
CDR3aa: CASSQDTGEVETQYF; d_gene: NA; j_gene: TRBJ2-5; v_gene: TRBV4-3
CDR3aa: CASSQGTGPSPLHF; d_gene: TRBD1; j_gene: TRBJ1-6; v_gene: TRBV5-6
CDR3aa: CASSNYQGANTIYF; d_gene: TRBD1; j_gene: TRBJ1-3; v_gene: TRBV6-5
CDR3aa: CATRDRESPLHF; d_gene: TRBD1; j_gene: TRBJ1-6; v_gene: TRBV10-3
CDR3aa: CASSSAGTGIYGYTF; d_gene: NA; j_gene: TRBJ1-2; v_gene: TRBV5-1
CDR3aa: CASSPQMGRRGYTF; d_gene: NA; j_gene: TRBJ1-2; v_gene: TRBV9
CDR3aa: CASSRTGSAGNTIYF; d_gene: TRBD1; j_gene: TRBJ1-3; v_gene: TRBV7-2
CDR3aa: CASSMGTSDTQYF; d_gene: NA; j_gene: TRBJ2-3; v_gene: TRBV19
CDR3aa: CASSAAGSYEQYF; d_gene: NA; j_gene: TRBJ2-7; v_gene: TRBV7-2
CDR3aa: CASSSTSGATDTQYF; d_gene: TRBD2; j_gene: TRBJ2-3; v_gene: TRBV5-1
CDR3aa: CASSQKGARDRVLSGANVLTF; d_gene: TRBD1; j_gene: TRBJ2-6; v_gene: TRBV4-1